This T cell receptor beta chain was found in a study of blood T cell repertoires in COVID-19 (dated by TCRdb to 2018 to 2021). A note on the overall study: Samples from collaborators originated in the United States, Italy and Spain and spanned both the acute and convalescent phases of COVID-19. The prospective study material was composed of cDNA or gDNA derived from T cells, B-cell-depleted T cells, or PBMCs. The samples were drawn from the first 160 participants of the ongoing ImmuneRACE study and from more than 1,000 subjects provided by 6 global collaborators. Where HLA class I and class II types were available, the types were taken from metadata supplied by the sample provider, not from assay-based typing. A de-identified subject ID, COVID-19 status, age in years and sex were almost always included in the sample metadata. Deeply sampled blood TCRbeta repertoires from subjects exposed to, actively infected with, or recovered from COVID-19 were included in the dataset. The repertoires were released in a freely available public database intended as a resource for research on the immune response to SARS-CoV-2.

The immunoSEQ Assay, a bias-controlled multiplex PCR, was used to amplify TCRbeta CDR3 regions from genomic DNA. The paper's data handling went like this. The number of nucleated cells in each sample was estimated by amplification of reference gene primers within the assay. To quantify the absolute abundance of each unique TCRbeta CDR3 rearrangement, sequence reads were collapsed and filtered. For each sample, productive Simpson clonality was calculated as the square root of Simpson's diversity index across productive rearrangements. In TCRdb, the immuneACCESS table is reduced to in-frame sequences with V and J assigned. These tables do not hold every clone; where another copy was compared, an unresolved V gene accounts for under half, and the others remain unexplained. V and J calls and clone size are copied from that table; D and trimming were computed from the DNA. The sample table holds some 150,000 clones, of which around 87% were seen once. Roughly 1.2% of the sample comes from the top ten.

Participants in the prospective study were enrolled through a virtual design, were aged about 18 to 90 years, and lived in roughly 26 United States geographic areas. To assign participants to cohorts, the prospective study relied on clinical history that participants themselves reported in a screening survey and a study questionnaire. In the prospective study, whole blood, serum and a nasopharyngeal or oropharyngeal swab were collected from each participant by mobile phlebotomists. Additional blood draws and questionnaires over a 2-month period could optionally be provided by prospective study participants. Prospective study blood samples were shipped either frozen or at room temperature before DNA extraction. As for this clone: Its antigen is currently not known. No base quality values were provided; no much bigger clone lies one nucleotide off.

Paper-wide results and their limitations: Clinical and demographic metadata were provided uncurated, with the amount varying by source and participant.

Counted from cysteine to phenylalanine, this CDR3 has 15 amino acids. Of the read, only the CDR3 DNA is kept; its 45 bases are in frame from base 1. Between the V and J ends, shortened by 3 bases and 4 bases respectively, the junction contains 13 bases. The germline V gene specifies SGHRS as CDR1 and YFSETQ as CDR2. Source material: PBMCs or T cells enriched from blood (not recorded which). This receptor was obtained from a woman in her twenties or thirties with acute COVID-19. The chain is encoded by TRBV5-1 joined to TRBJ2-2, with the D gene uncertain. The CDR3: CASSSKSTVTGELFF. The nucleotide sequence reads TGCGCCAGCAGCTCGAAGAGCACAGTCACCGGGGAGCTGTTTTTT.